This entry features one TCR beta chain sequence. The antigen remains undetermined. Looked up from germline, CDR1 is MNHEY and CDR2 is SVGAGI. The trim removed 2 bases at V and 3 bases at J, leaving 6 bases unmatched. This CDR3 comprises 16 residues. Naive-designated CD8 cells lacked CD45RO, were positively enriched for CCR7, and omitted terminally differentiated effector memory CD45RA+ cells. This sample stems from a study of shared clonotypes between healthy human individuals. Whole-study findings and limits: Memory subsets generally showed smaller estimated richness than naive subsets did.

Method: immunoSEQ multiplex PCR; TCRdb's copy keeps in-frame clones and lacks some. The sample has over 2,000,000 clones, around 95% seen once. This chain uses TRBV6-5 with TRBJ1-2; 10 bases match TRBD1. The sequence was collected from a man between 18 and 35 years old in good health. Some clones in this sample may be carry-over from other donors' samples. Sequencing was performed on naive CD8+ T cells from PBMCs. The CDR3 sequence is CASSYSGTGAHYGYTF. The DNA of the CDR3 is TGTGCCAGCAGTTACAGCGGGACAGGGGCCCACTATGGCTACACCTTC.